A selection of T cell receptor beta chains follows, all from one sample in a study of blood T cell repertoires in COVID-19. Clones were sequenced by immunoSEQ multiplex PCR, and TCRdb holds only the in-frame ones, with some missing. The data contain roughly 100,000 clones, around nine tenths of them singletons. Material for sequencing was peripheral blood. The receptors originated from a woman aged 45 to 65 in a cohort sampled during active COVID-19. The CDR3 runs from the conserved cysteine through the conserved F or W. Each record gives: D gene, clone size, V gene, J gene, CDR3 DNA, CDR3 protein. D genes are given only for firm matches. Clone sizes are given selectively: once, few, many, or a class where the clone is expanded.

TRBD2	NA	TRBV6-6	TRBJ2-1	TGTGCCAGCAGTGGGCGGGAGCTCGCCAGGAATGAGCAGTTCTTC	CASSGRELARNEQFF
NA	NA	TRBV12-3/TRBV12-4	TRBJ2-5	TGTGCCAGCAGCACCTACTCGGTAGAGACCCAGTACTTC	CASSTYSVETQYF
TRBD2	NA	TRBV11-1	TRBJ2-7	TGTGCCAGCAGCTTGGGGACTAGCGGATTCTACGAGCAGTACTTC	CASSLGTSGFYEQYF
NA	NA	TRBV4-2	TRBJ2-1	TGTGCCAGCAGTCCAAGACTACTCAATGAGCAGTTCTTC	CASSPRLLNEQFF
NA	NA	TRBV6-6	TRBJ1-4	TGTGCCAGCACTTTACAGGGAGTAGGGGAAAAACTGTTTTTT	CASTLQGVGEKLFF
NA	few	TRBV7-9	TRBJ1-2	TGTGCCAGCAGCTTATTCCGCGGGGGAGGGTCTAACTATGGCTACACCTTC	CASSLFRGGGSNYGYTF
TRBD1	NA	TRBV3-1/TRBV3-2	TRBJ1-3	TGTGCCAGCAGCCCCACCGGGACAGACTCTGGAAACACCATATATTTT	CASSPTGTDSGNTIYF
NA	NA	TRBV29-1	TRBJ2-1	TGCAGCGTTGCCTGGGGCGGAGACTACAATGAGCAGTTCTTC	CSVAWGGDYNEQFF
NA	NA	TRBV5-1	TRBJ2-2	TGCGCCAGCAGCCCGGGGGCTAGCGGAACCACCGGGGAGCTGTTTTTT	CASSPGASGTTGELFF
NA	NA	TRBV5-1	TRBJ2-2	TGCGCCAGCAATCAGGGAAACACCGGGGAGCTGTTTTTT	CASNQGNTGELFF
NA	NA	TRBV6-5	TRBJ1-2	TGTGCCAGCAGTTTTGGAACAGGGCACTATGGCTACACCTTC	CASSFGTGHYGYTF
TRBD1	NA	TRBV12-3/TRBV12-4	TRBJ1-2	TGTGCCAGCAGTTTACAGGGGGCCAATGGCTACACCTTC	CASSLQGANGYTF
NA	NA	TRBV20-1	TRBJ1-2	TGCAGTGCTAGTAGGAGGGTTGGAGGCGGTGGCTACACCTTC	CSASRRVGGGGYTF
TRBD2	once	TRBV7-2	TRBJ2-1	TGTGCCAGCAGCCCCTGGGGGGGTCTGTACAATGAGCAGTTCTTC	CASSPWGGLYNEQFF
TRBD2	once	TRBV14	TRBJ2-7	TGTGCCAGCAGCCAGGGGAGGGTTTACGAGCAGTACTTC	CASSQGRVYEQYF
NA	NA	TRBV5-1	TRBJ2-1	TGCGCCAGCAGCCCCTACAGGGTTGGGTCCCTTCGGGGAAACAACGATGAGCAGTTCTTC	CASSPYRVGSLRGNNDEQFF
TRBD2	NA	TRBV6-6	TRBJ2-5	TGTGCCAGCAGTTACTCCTGGGAGGGAGAGACCCAGTACTTC	CASSYSWEGETQYF
NA	once	TRBV23-1	TRBJ1-5	TGCGCCAGCACTCACCCGTATAGCAATCAGCCCCAGCATTTT	CASTHPYSNQPQHF
NA	once	TRBV27	TRBJ2-5	TGTGCCAGCAGCCTAGTAGGGGCCGGCCAAGAGACCCAGTACTTC	CASSLVGAGQETQYF
TRBD2	NA	TRBV7-9	TRBJ2-5	TGTGCCAGCAGCTTAGGCCTAGCGGGTCGAGGAAGAGAGACCCAGTACTTC	CASSLGLAGRGRETQYF
NA	NA	TRBV9	TRBJ2-3	TGTGCCAGCAGCGTAGCTAGCAGCACAGATACGCAGTATTTT	CASSVASSTDTQYF
TRBD2	NA	TRBV19	TRBJ2-1	TGTGCCAGTAGTACAAGGACTAGCGGGGGGCCGATGAACAATGAGCAGTTCTTC	CASSTRTSGGPMNNEQFF
NA	NA	TRBV12-3/TRBV12-4	TRBJ2-5	TGTGCCAGCAGTTTGGGCAAGACCCAGTACTTC	CASSLGKTQYF
TRBD1	NA	TRBV19	TRBJ2-2	TGTGCCAGTAGTATAGCCCCGGGACAGGGGAACACCGGGGAGCTGTTTTTT	CASSIAPGQGNTGELFF
TRBD1	NA	TRBV18	TRBJ1-2	TGTGCCAGCTCACCATGGGACAGGGCGCGAGGGGACTATGGCTACACCTTC	CASSPWDRARGDYGYTF
TRBD1	NA	TRBV30	TRBJ1-2	TGTGCCTGGAGTGTAATCAGGGGGCATCATGGCTACACCTTC	CAWSVIRGHHGYTF
NA	NA	TRBV27	TRBJ2-7	TGTGCCAGCAGTTCTGATGTTAGCTCCTACGAGCAGTACTTC	CASSSDVSSYEQYF
NA	NA	TRBV11-2	TRBJ1-6	TGTGCCAGCAGTTCGACAGGTGGGAATTCACCCCTCCACTTT	CASSSTGGNSPLHF
NA	NA	TRBV4-1	TRBJ1-3	TGCGCCAGCAGCCCCGGGATACTTCGGAACACCATATATTTT	CASSPGILRNTIYF
NA	NA	TRBV10-3	TRBJ2-7	TGTGCCATCATGGGAGGGACAGGTCACTACGAGCAGTACTTC	CAIMGGTGHYEQYF
NA	NA	TRBV7-8	TRBJ1-6	TGTGCCAGCAGCTTAGTATCACAAATTAATTCACCCCTCCACTTT	CASSLVSQINSPLHF
NA	once	TRBV6-6	TRBJ1-5	TGTGCCAGCAGCCCGAACAGGGTAGGGAATCAGCCCCAGCATTTT	CASSPNRVGNQPQHF
NA	NA	TRBV5-4	TRBJ2-3	TGTGCCAGCAGCTTGGGGGCCTCGAGGGGCACAGATACGCAGTATTTT	CASSLGASRGTDTQYF
TRBD2	few	TRBV4-2	TRBJ2-1	TGTGCCAGCAGCCAAGGTGGGACTAGCTGGGAGCAGTTCTTC	CASSQGGTSWEQFF
TRBD1	NA	TRBV11-1	TRBJ2-5	TGTGCCAGCAGCTTAGCCGGGACAGGGGGCTCTCAAGAGACCCAGTACTTC	CASSLAGTGGSQETQYF
NA	NA	TRBV15	TRBJ2-1	TGTGCCACCAGCAACAGGGACAATGAGCAGTTCTTC	CATSNRDNEQFF
TRBD1	NA	TRBV10-3	TRBJ1-2	TGTGCCATCAGCGATACAGGGGCCGTAGCTAACTATGGCTACACCTTC	CAISDTGAVANYGYTF
TRBD1	NA	TRBV5-4	TRBJ2-1	TGTGCCAGCACGGGACAGCCCTACAATGAGCAGTTCTTC	CASTGQPYNEQFF
TRBD1	NA	TRBV30	TRBJ1-2	TGTGCCTGGAGTAACGACAGGGGATATGGCTACACCTTC	CAWSNDRGYGYTF
TRBD1	NA	TRBV19	TRBJ2-6	TGTGCCAGTAGTATCCGGGACAGGTATCCGAACGTCCTGACTTTC	CASSIRDRYPNVLTF
TRBD1	NA	TRBV5-1	TRBJ1-2	TGCGCCAGCGGGGTAGGGACAGGATCTGGCTACACCTTC	CASGVGTGSGYTF
TRBD1	NA	TRBV6-4	TRBJ2-2	TGTGCCAGCAGTACTTACAGGGGGCGGGCCGGGGAGCTGTTTTTT	CASSTYRGRAGELFF
TRBD1	NA	TRBV15	TRBJ1-5	TGTGCCACCAGCAACGACAGGGGTTACAATCAGCCCCAGCATTTT	CATSNDRGYNQPQHF
NA	NA	TRBV11-2	TRBJ1-1	TGTGCCAGCAGCCTGTTTCCGGGGGACACTGAAGCTTTCTTT	CASSLFPGDTEAFF
TRBD2	once	TRBV27	TRBJ2-7	TGTGCCAGCAGCCAAGCGGGAGAGCCCTACGAGCAGTACTTC	CASSQAGEPYEQYF
NA	NA	TRBV6-1	TRBJ2-5	TGTGCCAGCAGTGAAAAGCGGGAGACCCAGTACTTC	CASSEKRETQYF
NA	NA	TRBV24-1	TRBJ1-1	TGTGCCACCAGTGATTTTAGGGGCTCTGAAGCTTTCTTT	CATSDFRGSEAFF
TRBD1	NA	TRBV28	TRBJ1-1	TGTGCCAGCAGAGAGACAGGGAGAGCTTTCTTT	CASRETGRAFF
NA	NA	TRBV7-9	TRBJ1-4	TGTGCCACCTCACTCAATACTAATGAAAAACTGTTTTTT	CATSLNTNEKLFF
NA	NA	TRBV19	TRBJ1-6	TGTGCCAGTAGCAATCTACTAAAAAAAACGGGGATGTCACCCCTCCACTTT	CASSNLLKKTGMSPLHF